The entry that follows covers one TCR beta chain sequence. Its antigen is as yet unknown. TCRdb's copy holds only in-frame clones and misses some; the assay was immunoSEQ multiplex PCR. The data show roughly 510,000 clones, roughly 79% seen once. V was pared by 6 bases and J by 4 bases, with 11 bases of the junction left unmatched. The CDR3 extends over 15 amino acids. Germline lookup yields CDR1 LNHDA and CDR2 SQIVND (reference sequence). The source of the sample is a study of shared clonotypes between healthy human individuals. Whole-study results and caveats: The study drew on few donors, limiting represented genetic and exposure-history diversity.

With unsorted samples, genomic DNA was obtained from 100 million or so PBMCs. This clonotype originated in a woman between 35 and 50 years old in good health. Some clones in this sample may be carry-over from other donors' samples. This rearrangement joins TRBV19 to TRBJ1-2, with TRBD1 matching over 7 bases. Material: PBMCs. The CDR3 bases are TGTGCCAGTAGGGGGACAGAGCTCCCGACCTATGGCTACACCTTC. Translated: CASRGTELPTYGYTF.